The entry that follows covers one T cell receptor beta chain sequence. In this sample, this clone turned up a few times. Its cognate antigen has yet to be identified. Nothing much larger sits one base from this clone, and base qualities are not available. From each donor, a single peripheral blood sample of 100 to 150 mL on average was drawn into heparinised tubes. Using a panel that included CD45RO, CCR7, CD25, CD127, CD95 and CD27, naive, central memory, regulatory and stem cell-like memory CD4+ T cells were sorted on a BD FACSAria II. Purity was above 98% for every sorted population. Right away, PBMCs were isolated by Lymphoprep density gradient centrifugation and were stained directly, with no culture step. So that batch effects would be minimized, each experiment stained and sorted samples in pairs, pairing one healthy donor with one patient. This entry belongs to a study of beta chain features in type 1 diabetes listed by TCRdb under 2018. Background for the entire study: Mean age, gender distribution, total cell number and subset yield did not differ between patients and healthy donors. A total of roughly 98,000,000 sorted cells were examined across all samples, and RNA yield correlated strongly with the number of cells per subset. The study compared TCRB repertoires of sorted circulating CD4+ T cell subsets between recently diagnosed type 1 diabetes patients and matched healthy donors. Whereas all 28 donors provided naive and central memory subsets, regulatory and stem cell-like memory subsets were isolated from just 8 patients and roughly eight healthy donors.

Trimming at the junction amounts to 5 bases on V and 7 bases on J, and the germline ends lie 18 bases apart. From the germline V gene, CDR1 is SGHNT and CDR2 is YENEEA. Inclusive of the bounding cysteine and phenylalanine, the CDR3 is 15 residues long. The DNA shown is the 45-base CDR3, in frame from base 1. The entire amount of isolated RNA was reverse transcribed using the High Capacity cDNA Reverse Transcription Kit, so the sequenced TCRB transcripts were expressed ones. Deep immunoSEQ sequencing was applied to naive, central memory and regulatory T cell samples, giving an average of roughly 3.5 million total reads per sample. After sorted cells were lysed in RLT buffer, RNA was extracted with DNase-treated RNeasy Micro or Mini kits, with the choice depending on cell number. To prevent cross-contamination, each cell subset was processed individually, whereas patient and healthy donor samples were processed jointly. The immunoSEQ multiplex PCR was used to amplify TCRB sequences from cDNA, yielding 87-bp fragments that span the CDR3 region. Sequencing of the amplicons was performed on the Illumina HiSeq platform. Turning to the authors' computational methods: Synthetic template baselines were used to correct PCR bias computationally, reads within Hamming distance 2 were collapsed, and singletons that could not be merged were discarded. Reads were aligned against IMGT so that V, D and J genes, CDR3 length and insertions or deletions at six rearrangement sites could be assigned. Within each subset, clonotype counts were normalized to sorted cell number, after which true diversity and Gini coefficients were computed with the tcR R package. The overlap coefficient, calculated on TCRB nucleotide sequences, was used to measure repertoire sharing. Out-of-frame TCRB sequences from naive cells were analyzed as a proxy for the pre-selection repertoire. TCRdb carries this immuneACCESS record with in-frame sequences only. Its versions omit some clonotypes, under half of them owing to an unresolved V gene in the studies checked, with the rest unexplained. That table is the source of V, J and clone size, and D and trimming were worked out from the DNA. This sample is represented by around 710,000 clones; roughly 12% of them were singletons. Of the sample, over 0.1% falls within the top ten clones.

Results and caveats for the whole study, not just this receptor: PCR might favor shorter templates, but patient and control samples were amplified and corrected together, so any skew would affect both groups equally. Naive, central memory and regulatory TCRB repertoires appeared to be more similar among patients than among healthy donors. Only small numbers of individuals were included in the HLA sub-analyses, which left unresolved whether HLA type had any influence on TCRB rearrangement. Type 1 diabetes patients showed a moderate but significant shortening of TCRB CDR3 length in all four CD4+ subsets. At VDJ recombination sites, type 1 diabetes patients had fewer insertions and more deleted nucleotides, which implies abnormalities in thymic rearrangement. Because cDNA rather than genomic DNA was sequenced, highly expressing activated cells could have been over-represented, although no difference in activation and CD3 levels was found between groups.

Specimen: naive CD4+ T cells from blood. The label giving this sample's cell subset or site can be read as: true naive CD4+ T cells. This clonotype originated in a man under 40 with type 1 diabetes. This chain is built from TRBV11-3 and TRBJ2-1; there is no confident call for the D gene. The nucleotide sequence reads TGTGCCAGCAGCCCCTGTGGGCCCGTTCTAAATGAGCAGTTCTTC. This translates into CASSPCGPVLNEQFF.